The rows below give T cell receptor beta chains drawn from one sample of a study of shared clonotypes between healthy human individuals. Measured with immunoSEQ multiplex PCR; TCRdb has only the in-frame clones, and not every one. The sample lists roughly 1.5 million clones; 95% to 99% were seen once. Source material: naive CD4+ T cells sorted from blood. The receptors originated from a man younger than 40 in good health. CDR3s include the opening cysteine and the closing phenylalanine or tryptophan. A D gene is named only where the DNA matches it firmly.

D | J | V | length | CDR3 | DNA
. | TRBJ2-7 | TRBV5-1 | 16 | CASSLAGADSTYEQYF | TGCGCCAGCAGCTTGGCCGGGGCCGACAGCACCTACGAGCAGTACTTC
TRBD2 | TRBJ2-5 | TRBV28 | 18 | CASKPSTGLAGGKETQYF | TGTGCCAGCAAGCCCAGCACGGGACTAGCGGGAGGGAAGGAGACCCAGTACTTC
TRBD1 | TRBJ1-2 | TRBV28 | 18 | CASINAGTGGYQHYGYTF | TGTGCCAGCATCAACGCCGGGACAGGGGGCTACCAACACTATGGCTACACCTTC
. | TRBJ2-3 | TRBV5-1 | 16 | CASSLGAGSYTDTQYF | TGCGCCAGCAGCTTGGGGGCAGGATCATACACAGATACGCAGTATTTT
. | TRBJ2-1 | TRBV6-6 | 13 | CASSYPRGGEQFF | TGTGCCAGCAGTTACCCGAGGGGGGGTGAGCAGTTCTTC
. | TRBJ1-4 | TRBV18 | 15 | CASSPQIRVNEKLFF | TGTGCCAGCTCACCTCAGATCAGGGTTAATGAAAAACTGTTTTTT
TRBD1 | TRBJ1-1 | TRBV18 | 15 | CASSPMTGKNTEAFF | TGTGCCAGCTCACCCATGACAGGGAAGAACACTGAAGCTTTCTTT
. | TRBJ1-3 | TRBV28 | 13 | CATRRGSGNTIYF | TGTGCCACTAGGAGGGGTTCTGGAAACACCATATATTTT
TRBD1 | TRBJ2-7 | TRBV18 | 14 | CASSWTGGAGEQYF | TGTGCCAGCTCCTGGACAGGGGGCGCGGGGGAGCAGTACTTC
. | TRBJ2-1 | TRBV5-1 | 15 | CASSLASTKSNEQFF | TGCGCCAGCAGCTTGGCCAGCACAAAATCCAATGAGCAGTTCTTC
. | TRBJ2-7 | TRBV10-3 | 14 | CAISESTPSYEQYF | TGTGCCATCAGTGAGTCGACACCTTCTTACGAGCAGTACTTC
. | TRBJ2-3 | TRBV5-1 | 18 | CASSLVLRGWVDTDTQYF | TGCGCCAGCAGCTTGGTTCTTAGGGGCTGGGTTGACACAGATACGCAGTATTTT